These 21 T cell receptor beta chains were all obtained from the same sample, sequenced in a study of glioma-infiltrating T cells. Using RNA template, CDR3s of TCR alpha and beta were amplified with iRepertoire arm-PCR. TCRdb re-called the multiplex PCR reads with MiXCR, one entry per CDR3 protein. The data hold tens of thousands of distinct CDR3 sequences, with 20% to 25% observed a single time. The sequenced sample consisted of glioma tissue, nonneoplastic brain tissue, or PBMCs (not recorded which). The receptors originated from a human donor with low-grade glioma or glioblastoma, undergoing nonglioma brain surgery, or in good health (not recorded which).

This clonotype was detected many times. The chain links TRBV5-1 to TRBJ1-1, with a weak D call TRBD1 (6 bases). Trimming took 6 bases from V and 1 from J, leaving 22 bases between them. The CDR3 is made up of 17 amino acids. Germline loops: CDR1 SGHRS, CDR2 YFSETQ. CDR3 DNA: TGCGCCAGCAAGGACGGACAGCCGAATATTCCGAACACTGAAGCTTTCTTT. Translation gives CASKDGQPNIPNTEAFF.

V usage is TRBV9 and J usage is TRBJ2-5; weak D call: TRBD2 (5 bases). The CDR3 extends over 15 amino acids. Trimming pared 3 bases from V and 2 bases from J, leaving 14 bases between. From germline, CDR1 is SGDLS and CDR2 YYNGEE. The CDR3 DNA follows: TGTGCCAGCAGCGAGGTTGGGTCGGGACAAGAGACCCAGTACTTC. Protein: CASSEVGSGQETQYF.

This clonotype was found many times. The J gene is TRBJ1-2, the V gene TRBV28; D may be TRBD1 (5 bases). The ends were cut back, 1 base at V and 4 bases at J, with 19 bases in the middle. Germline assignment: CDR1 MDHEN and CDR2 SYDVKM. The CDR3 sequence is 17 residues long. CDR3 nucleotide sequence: TGTGCCAGCAGTTTATATTCGGGACCGAAAGTGCGCTATGGCTACACCTTC. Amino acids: CASSLYSGPKVRYGYTF.

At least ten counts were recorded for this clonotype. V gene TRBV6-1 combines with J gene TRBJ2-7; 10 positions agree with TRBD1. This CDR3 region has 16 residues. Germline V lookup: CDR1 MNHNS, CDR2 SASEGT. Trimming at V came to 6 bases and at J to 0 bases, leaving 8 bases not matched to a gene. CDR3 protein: CASRTPGTGVSYEQYF. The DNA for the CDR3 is TGTGCCAGCAGGACCCCCGGGACAGGGGTCTCCTACGAGCAGTACTTC.

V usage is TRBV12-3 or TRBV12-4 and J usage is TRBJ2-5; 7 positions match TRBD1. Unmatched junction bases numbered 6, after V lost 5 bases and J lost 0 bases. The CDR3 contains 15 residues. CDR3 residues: CASSHQTGNQETQYF. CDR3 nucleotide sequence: TGTGCCAGCAGTCATCAGACAGGGAACCAAGAGACCCAGTACTTC.

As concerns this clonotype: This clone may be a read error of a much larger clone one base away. The CDR3 region is CASRPHQSGGYTF. CDR3 nucleotides: TGTGCCAGCAGACCTCACCAGTCTGGAGGCTACACCTTC. The chain employs TRBV7-2 and TRBJ1-2; no clear D gene. With 6 bases removed from V and 8 bases from J, the gap between germline ends came to 16 bases. The CDR3 is 13 residues long. Germline loops: CDR1 SGHTA, CDR2 FQGNSA. The full variable domain, completed using reference TRBV7-2 and TRBJ1-2, is GAGVSQSPSNKVTEKGKDVELRCDPISGHTALYWYRQSLGQGLEFLIYFQGNSAPDKSGLPSDRFSAERTGGSVSTLTIQRTQQEDSAVYLCASRPHQSGGYTFGSGTRLTVV.

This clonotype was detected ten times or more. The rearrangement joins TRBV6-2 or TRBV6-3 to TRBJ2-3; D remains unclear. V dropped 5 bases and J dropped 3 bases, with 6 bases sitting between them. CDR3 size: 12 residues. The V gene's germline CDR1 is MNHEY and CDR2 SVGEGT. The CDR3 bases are TGTGCCAGCAGTACCGGGACAGATACGCAGTATTTT. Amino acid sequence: CASSTGTDTQYF.

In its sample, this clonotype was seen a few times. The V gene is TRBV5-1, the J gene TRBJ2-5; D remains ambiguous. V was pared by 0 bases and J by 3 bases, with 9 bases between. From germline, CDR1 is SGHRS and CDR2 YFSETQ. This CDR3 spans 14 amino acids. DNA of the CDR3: TGCGCCAGCAGCTTGGTGGCTGGAAAAGAGACCCAGTACTTC. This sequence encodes CASSLVAGKETQYF.

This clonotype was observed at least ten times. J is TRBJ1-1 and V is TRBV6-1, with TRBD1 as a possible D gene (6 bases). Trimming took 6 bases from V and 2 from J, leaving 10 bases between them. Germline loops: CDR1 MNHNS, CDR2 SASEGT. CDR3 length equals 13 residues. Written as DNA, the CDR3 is TGTGCCAGCAGCTTCGGGACAAACACTGAAGCTTTCTTT. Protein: CASSFGTNTEAFF.

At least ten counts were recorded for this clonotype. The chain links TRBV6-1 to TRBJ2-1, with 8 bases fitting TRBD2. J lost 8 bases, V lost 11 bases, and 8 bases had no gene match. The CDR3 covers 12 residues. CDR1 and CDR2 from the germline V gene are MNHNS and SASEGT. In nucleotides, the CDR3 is TGTGCCGGTGGGCGGGGGGCGCATGAGCAGTTCTTC. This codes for CAGGRGAHEQFF.

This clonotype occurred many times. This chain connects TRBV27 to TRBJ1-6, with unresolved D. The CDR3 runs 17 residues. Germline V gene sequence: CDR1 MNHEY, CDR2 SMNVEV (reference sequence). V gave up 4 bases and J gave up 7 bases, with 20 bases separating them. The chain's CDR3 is CASSSRGGPYRNSPLHF. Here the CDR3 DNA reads TGTGCCAGCAGTTCTCGTGGTGGGCCGTATAGGAATTCACCCCTCCACTTT.

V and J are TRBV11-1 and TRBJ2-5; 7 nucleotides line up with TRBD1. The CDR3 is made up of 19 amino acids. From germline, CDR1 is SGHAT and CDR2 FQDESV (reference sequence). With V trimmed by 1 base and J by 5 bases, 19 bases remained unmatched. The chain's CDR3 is CASSLVRSVRQGPQETQYF. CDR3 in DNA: TGTGCCAGCAGCTTAGTACGGTCCGTCCGACAGGGCCCACAGGAGACCCAGTACTTC.

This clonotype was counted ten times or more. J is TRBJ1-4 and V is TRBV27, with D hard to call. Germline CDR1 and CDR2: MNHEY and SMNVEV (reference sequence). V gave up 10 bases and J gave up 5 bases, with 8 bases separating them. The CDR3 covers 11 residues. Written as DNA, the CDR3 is TGTGCCACCTTGGGGAATGAAAAACTGTTTTTT. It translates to CATLGNEKLFF.

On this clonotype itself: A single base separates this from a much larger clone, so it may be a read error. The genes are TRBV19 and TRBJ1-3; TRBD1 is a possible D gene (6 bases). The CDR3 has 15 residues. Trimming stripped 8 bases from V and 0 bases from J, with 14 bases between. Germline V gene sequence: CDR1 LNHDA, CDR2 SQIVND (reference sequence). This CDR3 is CASGCQGISGNTIYF. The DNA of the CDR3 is TGTGCCAGTGGGTGTCAGGGGATCTCTGGAAACACCATATATTTT.

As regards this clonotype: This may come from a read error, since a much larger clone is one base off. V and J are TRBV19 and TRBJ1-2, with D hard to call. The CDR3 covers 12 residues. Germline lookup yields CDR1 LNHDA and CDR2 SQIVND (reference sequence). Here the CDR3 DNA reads TGTGCCAGTAGTACTACTAACTATGTCTACACCTTC. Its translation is CASSTTNYVYTF. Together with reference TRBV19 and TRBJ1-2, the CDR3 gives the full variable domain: DGGITQSPKYLFRKEGQNVTLSCEQNLNHDAMYWYRQDPGQGLRLIYYSQIVNDFQKGDIAEGYSVSREKKESFPLTVTSAQKNPTAFYLCASSTTNYVYTFGSGTRLTVV.

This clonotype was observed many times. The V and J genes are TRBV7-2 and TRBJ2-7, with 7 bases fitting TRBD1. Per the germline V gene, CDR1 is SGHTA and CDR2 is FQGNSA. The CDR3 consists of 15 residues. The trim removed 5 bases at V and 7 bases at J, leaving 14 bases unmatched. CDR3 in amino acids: CASSPRDREWGEQYF. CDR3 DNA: TGTGCCAGCAGCCCCAGGGACAGAGAGTGGGGGGAGCAGTACTTC.

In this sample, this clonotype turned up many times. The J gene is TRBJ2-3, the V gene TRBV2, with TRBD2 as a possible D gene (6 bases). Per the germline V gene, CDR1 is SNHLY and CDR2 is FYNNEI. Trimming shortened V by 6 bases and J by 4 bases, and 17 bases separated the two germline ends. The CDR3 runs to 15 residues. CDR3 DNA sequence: TGTGCCAGCAGACTAGCTCGGGAGCGTGCAGATACGCAGTATTTT. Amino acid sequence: CASRLARERADTQYF.

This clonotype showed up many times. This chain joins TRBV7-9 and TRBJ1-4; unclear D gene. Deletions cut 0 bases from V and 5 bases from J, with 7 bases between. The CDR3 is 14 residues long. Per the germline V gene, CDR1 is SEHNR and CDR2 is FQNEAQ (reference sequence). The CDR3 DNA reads TGTGCCAGCAGCTTAGCCCAGCCGAATGAAAAACTGTTTTTT. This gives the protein CASSLAQPNEKLFF. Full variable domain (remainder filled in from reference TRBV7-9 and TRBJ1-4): DTGVSQNPRHKITKRGQNVTFRCDPISEHNRLYWYRQTLGQGPEFLTYFQNEAQLEKSRLLSDRFSAERPKGSFSTLEIQRTEQGDSAMYLCASSLAQPNEKLFFGSGTQLSVL.

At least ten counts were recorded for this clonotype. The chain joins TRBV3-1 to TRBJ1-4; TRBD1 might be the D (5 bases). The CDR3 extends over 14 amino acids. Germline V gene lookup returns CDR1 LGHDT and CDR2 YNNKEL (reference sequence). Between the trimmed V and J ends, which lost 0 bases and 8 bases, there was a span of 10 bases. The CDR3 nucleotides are TGTGCCAGCAGCCAAGAGACAGTACCCGAAAAACTGTTTTTT. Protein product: CASSQETVPEKLFF.

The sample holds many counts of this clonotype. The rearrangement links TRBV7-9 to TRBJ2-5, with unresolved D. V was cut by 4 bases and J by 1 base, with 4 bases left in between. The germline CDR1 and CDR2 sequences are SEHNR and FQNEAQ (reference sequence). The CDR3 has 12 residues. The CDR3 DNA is TGTGCCAGCAGCTCACCCCAAGAGACCCAGTACTTC. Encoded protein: CASSSPQETQYF.

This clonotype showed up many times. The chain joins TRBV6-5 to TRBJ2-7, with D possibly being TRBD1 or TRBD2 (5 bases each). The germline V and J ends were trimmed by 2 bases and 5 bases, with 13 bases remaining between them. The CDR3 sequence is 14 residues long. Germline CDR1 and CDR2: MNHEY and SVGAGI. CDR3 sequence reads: CASSYRDPYDEQYF. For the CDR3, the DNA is TGTGCCAGCAGTTACCGGGACCCATATGACGAGCAGTACTTC.